The sequence of this T cell receptor beta chain was determined in a study of blood T cell repertoires in COVID-19. The wider study: The samples span acute and convalescent COVID-19 from the United States, Italy and Spain. PBMCs, B-cell-depleted T cells, or T cells provided the cDNA or gDNA that made up the material.

Seattle cases were enrolled at active infection and followed longitudinally. The CDR3 is made up of 16 amino acids. The junction had 13 bases not matched to a gene; V was cut back by 0 bases and J by 9 bases. Per the germline V gene, CDR1 is GTSNPN and CDR2 is SVGIG (reference sequence). Methods used by the authors: Reference gene primer amplification in the assay estimated nucleated cell counts. Assay: immunoSEQ multiplex PCR; the TCRdb copy retains only in-frame clones and omits some. The V and J calls and clone size are taken from that table; D and trimming were inferred from the DNA. The sample lists around 260,000 clones, approximately 88% occurring once.

The sample comprised peripheral blood. This chain links TRBV30 with TRBJ1-1, with 10 bases lining up with TRBD1. This receptor was taken from a woman aged 70-85 years with COVID-19, enrolled during active disease. The CDR3 here is CAWSVVRTGGLRQAFF. DNA for the CDR3: TGTGCCTGGAGTGTTGTGAGGACAGGGGGGTTGCGGCAAGCTTTCTTT.